This T cell receptor (beta chain) comes out of a study of T cells in localized non-small cell lung cancer. Study-wide results and caveats: Higher blood T cell density went with longer overall survival. Maximal T cell clonality occurred in uninvolved adjacent lung, with tumor ranking below it. Of the top 100 tumor clones, median around 60 were in adjacent lung, 25 to 35 among its top 100. Multi-region tumor sequencing was not done, so intratumor heterogeneity could not be excluded.

The V end lost 5 bases, the J end lost 7 bases, and 15 bases lay between the germline ends. Germline lookup yields CDR1 SGHNT and CDR2 YENEEA. CDR3 length equals 15 residues. Details on this clone: What it recognizes is unknown.

Method: immunoSEQ multiplex PCR; TCRdb's copy keeps in-frame clones and lacks some. The sample consists of about 3,000 clones, approximately 20% of them appearing once. Sequences were derived from lung tumor tissue, sampled before any cancer treatment. The chain links TRBV11-3 to TRBJ1-6, with D perhaps matching TRBD1 (6 bases). This sequence was found in a woman aged 35 to 70 with stage I lung adenocarcinoma. The chain's CDR3 is CASSPQGVGNSPLHF. Written as DNA, the CDR3 is TGTGCCAGCAGCCCACAGGGTGTGGGGAATTCACCCCTCCACTTT.